This T cell receptor (beta chain) was captured in a study of cytomegalovirus exposure and HLA in healthy donors. Trimming left V 5 bases short and J 3 bases short, with 15 bases between. CDR1 is SGHRS, CDR2 YFSETQ, per germline. The CDR3 totals 16 residues. 13 Jbeta primers and 60 Vbeta primers were used for the PCR. Some clones are missing from TCRdb's copy, which holds only in-frame ones; the method was immunoSEQ multiplex PCR. The table has 150,000 to 160,000 clones, about 80% seen once. This clonotype originated in a woman in her 40s in good health and CMV-seronegative. This chain connects TRBV5-1 to TRBJ2-6, with D possibly matching TRBD2 (5 bases). Sequencing input: PBMCs. The CDR3 spells CASSYMRVGGANVLTF. The DNA for the CDR3 is TGCGCCAGCAGTTATATGAGGGTCGGTGGGGCCAACGTCCTGACTTTC. The whole variable domain, filled in from reference TRBV5-1 and TRBJ2-6, reads KAGVTQTPRYLIKTRGQQVTLSCSPISGHRSVSWYQQTPGQGLQFLFEYFSETQRNKGNFPGRFSGRQFSNSRSEMNVSTLELGDSALYLCASSYMRVGGANVLTFGAGSRLTVL.